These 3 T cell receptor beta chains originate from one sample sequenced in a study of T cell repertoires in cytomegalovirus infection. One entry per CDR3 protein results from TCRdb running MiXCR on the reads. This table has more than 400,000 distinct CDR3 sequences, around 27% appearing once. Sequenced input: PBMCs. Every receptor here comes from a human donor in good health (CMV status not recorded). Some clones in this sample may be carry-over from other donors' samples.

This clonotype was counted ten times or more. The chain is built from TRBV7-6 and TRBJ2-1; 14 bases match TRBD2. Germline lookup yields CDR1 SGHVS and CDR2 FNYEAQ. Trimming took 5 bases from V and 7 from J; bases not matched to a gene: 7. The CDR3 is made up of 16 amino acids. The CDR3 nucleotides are TGTGCCAGCAGCGAGGGACTAGCGGGAGTCTTGAATGAGCAGTTCTTC. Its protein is CASSEGLAGVLNEQFF.

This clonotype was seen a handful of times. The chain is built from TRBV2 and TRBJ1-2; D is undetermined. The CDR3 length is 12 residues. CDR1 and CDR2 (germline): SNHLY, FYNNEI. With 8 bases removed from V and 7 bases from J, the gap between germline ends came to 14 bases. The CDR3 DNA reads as TGTGCCAGCTCGACCGTGATTTTTGGCTACACCTTC. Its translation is CASSTVIFGYTF.

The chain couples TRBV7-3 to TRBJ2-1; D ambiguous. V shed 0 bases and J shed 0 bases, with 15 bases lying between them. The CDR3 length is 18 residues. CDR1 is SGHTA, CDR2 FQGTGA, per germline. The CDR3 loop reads CASSLTPIDTSSYNEQFF. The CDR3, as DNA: TGTGCCAGCAGCTTAACCCCGATAGACACGAGCTCCTACAATGAGCAGTTCTTC.